The clone carrying this T cell receptor beta chain is a singleton in its sample. Its matching antigen is unknown. The sample comes from a study of OX40 agonist ivuxolimab in advanced cancers. Study-wide context: Ivuxolimab is an agonistic anti-OX40 (CD134) antibody, and patients were treated with it. One hepatocellular carcinoma and two cutaneous melanoma patients partially responded.

Some clones are missing from TCRdb's copy, which holds only in-frame ones; the method was immunoSEQ multiplex PCR. The profile shows some 100,000 clones, roughly nine tenths of them singletons. CDR1 is MNHEY and CDR2 is SVGAGI in the germline V gene. The CDR3 length is 15 residues. Losses at the gene ends were 6 bases for V and 2 bases for J; bases not matched to a gene: 8. Study findings and constraints: The average count of expanded clones was higher among CD8+ T cells than among CD4+.

The sequence derives from an adult with an advanced solid tumor such as melanoma, head and neck, liver or kidney cancer. The chain has TRBV6-5 and TRBJ2-3; TRBD1 matches 7 bases. Sequencing was performed on CD4+ or CD8+ T cells sorted from blood, taken in a trial of the OX40 agonist ivuxolimab. CDR3 in DNA: TGTGCCAGCAGCGTAGGGGGCCTCCACACAGATACGCAGTATTTT. Its protein is CASSVGGLHTDTQYF.